This TCR beta chain comes out of a study of CD8 T cells in ankylosing spondylitis. The germline gives CDR1 SQVTM, CDR2 ANQGSEA. The CDR3 covers 14 residues. The V end was cut by 4 bases, the J end by 0 bases, with 9 bases between. General observations from the study: Reports say disease-linked clones showed up significantly more in matched ankylosing spondylitis synovial fluid.

With molecular barcodes, quantitative 5'-RACE was used to make the TCR beta libraries. TCRdb reanalysed the 5' RACE reads using MiXCR and keeps one entry per CDR3 protein. The repertoire holds 150,000 or so distinct CDR3 sequences, with approximately 32% as singletons. About this clonotype: Its antigen remains unidentified.

This receptor was taken from a male donor with ankylosing spondylitis. The V call is TRBV29-1, the J call TRBJ2-2; D call uncertain. Source material: synovial fluid, either unsorted or a sorted T cell fraction (not recorded which). In DNA form, the CDR3 reads TGCAGCGTTGCTGAATTCGCGAACACCGGGGAGCTGTTTTTT. This sequence encodes CSVAEFANTGELFF.